This T cell receptor beta chain was recovered during a study of prognosis after radiotherapy for stage I lung cancer. This CDR3 spans 15 amino acids. Trimming removed 5 bases from V and 0 bases from J, with 11 bases in between. This clonotype was detected many times. From genomic DNA, two-round multiplex PCR was used to amplify TCR beta CDR3. Amplification in first-round PCR relied on primers specific to each TRBV and TRBJ gene. MiXCR, applied by TCRdb to the multiplex PCR reads, yields one record per CDR3 protein. The profile shows approximately 28,000 distinct CDR3 sequences, around 30% of them singletons.

Here the sequenced sample was PBMCs, taken before or after stereotactic body radiation therapy (not recorded which). This sequence originates from a donor over 45 with non-small cell lung cancer. V usage is TRBV12-3 or TRBV12-4 and J usage is TRBJ1-3, with a weak D call TRBD1 (6 bases). The CDR3 reads CASSQGTLSGNTIYF. CDR3 nucleotide sequence: TGTGCCAGCAGTCAGGGGACCCTCTCTGGAAACACCATATATTTT.